The 10 T cell receptor beta chains below were found in one sample sequenced in a study of control samples from healthy donors and cancer patients. This table comes from immunoSEQ multiplex PCR, and its TCRdb copy is limited to in-frame clones, with some not included. The sample lists under 200,000 clones; 95% to 96% were seen once. The sample comprised blood. These receptor sequences come from a woman aged 30 to 39 in good health.

The rearrangement links TRBV6-1 to TRBJ2-5; maybe TRBD1 (6 bases). This CDR3 has 14 residues. Trimming removed 1 base at V and 2 bases at J, with 8 bases between. CDR1 and CDR2 (germline): MNHNS, SASEGT. CDR3 sequence (DNA): TGTGCCAGCAGTGAAGGCAGGGGTCAAGAGACCCAGTACTTC. Its protein product is CASSEGRGQETQYF.

V gene TRBV11-2 combines with J gene TRBJ1-1; D is uncertain. Trimming left V 7 bases short and J 4 bases short, with 19 bases between. The CDR3 loop spans 15 amino acids. Germline V gene data show CDR1 as SGHAT and CDR2 as FQNNGV. The CDR3 sequence: CASTLSSQAATEAFF. DNA for the CDR3: TGTGCCAGCACCCTCTCCTCCCAAGCGGCCACTGAAGCTTTCTTT.

The chain couples TRBV3-1 (or the pseudogene TRBV3-2) to TRBJ1-6, with 7 bases lining up with TRBD1. Per the germline V gene, CDR1 is LGHDT and CDR2 is YNNKEL (reference sequence). The CDR3 spans 14 residues. V lost 1 base, J lost 8 bases, and 2 bases stayed unmatched. Written as DNA, the CDR3 is TGTGCCAGCAGCCAAGGAACAGGGGATTCACCCCTCCACTTT. Amino acid sequence: CASSQGTGDSPLHF.

CDR3 loop: CSVEDPWTSGSYNEQFF. The CDR3 DNA sequence: TGCAGCGTTGAAGACCCCTGGACTAGCGGATCCTACAATGAGCAGTTCTTC. The chain uses TRBV29-1 and TRBJ2-1; 10 bases agree with TRBD2. The V gene's germline CDR1 is SQVTM and CDR2 ANQGSEA. The CDR3 has 17 amino acids. V trimming: 0 bases; J trimming: 1 base; junction bases outside the gene matches: 6.

The CDR3 sequence: CASSSGTLEVGYTF. CDR3 DNA: TGCGCCAGCAGCTCGGGGACCTTGGAAGTTGGCTACACCTTC. This chain connects TRBV5-1 to TRBJ1-2; tentative D call: TRBD1 (5 bases). The CDR3 consists of 14 residues. V lost 3 bases and J lost 7, with 16 bases in between. Germline values: CDR1 SGHRS, CDR2 YFSETQ. The complete variable domain, with remaining parts taken from reference TRBV5-1 and TRBJ1-2, reads KAGVTQTPRYLIKTRGQQVTLSCSPISGHRSVSWYQQTPGQGLQFLFEYFSETQRNKGNFPGRFSGRQFSNSRSEMNVSTLELGDSALYLCASSSGTLEVGYTFGSGTRLTVV.

The chain employs TRBV5-1 and TRBJ2-1; D may be TRBD1 (5 bases). This CDR3 comprises 14 residues. CDR1 and CDR2 from the germline V gene are SGHRS and YFSETQ. The V end lost 0 bases, the J end lost 9 bases, and 13 bases lay between the germline ends. The CDR3 DNA reads TGCGCCAGCAGCTTGGGTGAAGGGGTGAGTGAGCAGTTCTTC. Amino acid sequence: CASSLGEGVSEQFF.

The chain employs TRBV4-1 and TRBJ2-7, with 7 bases that match TRBD2. The germline V gene has CDR1 MGHRA and CDR2 YSYEKL. This CDR3 has 16 amino acids. After removal of 0 bases from V and 0 bases from J, the junction contained 5 bases not matched to a gene. CDR3 sequence (DNA): TGCGCCAGCAGCCAAGAACCCGGGAGGTCCTCCTACGAGCAGTACTTC. Encoded protein: CASSQEPGRSSYEQYF.

V and J are TRBV7-2 and TRBJ2-7; 8 bases line up with TRBD2. The J segment lost 6 bases and the V segment lost 5 bases, leaving 12 bases of the junction unmatched. In germline, CDR1 is SGHTA, CDR2 FQGNSA. The CDR3 has 15 amino acids. This CDR3 is CASSPQTAGAGEQYF. CDR3 in DNA: TGTGCCAGCAGCCCCCAGACAGCGGGGGCGGGCGAGCAGTACTTC.

The V call is TRBV5-4, the J call TRBJ2-4; D is unclear. The germline CDR1 and CDR2 sequences are SGHNT and YYREEE (reference sequence). The CDR3 has 13 amino acids. V lost 0 bases, J lost 8 bases, and 9 bases lay in between. The CDR3 is CASSLVPMDIQYF. Here the CDR3 DNA reads TGTGCCAGCAGCTTGGTCCCTATGGACATTCAGTACTTC.

V gene TRBV5-1 combines with J gene TRBJ2-7, with 7 bases that match TRBD1. Germline V gives CDR1 SGHRS, CDR2 YFSETQ. The junction had 13 bases not matched to a gene; V was cut back by 7 bases and J by 3 bases. This CDR3 is built from 15 residues. Written as DNA, the CDR3 is TGCGCCAGCCAGGATCCAGGGGGAACGCTCTACGAGCAGTACTTC. Encoded protein: CASQDPGGTLYEQYF.